These T cell receptor beta chains were read from a single sample in a study of T cell responses to AZD1222 COVID-19 vaccine. TCRdb's table, derived via immunoSEQ multiplex PCR, lists solely in-frame clones and lacks some. The sample has around 140,000 clones; about 91% are singletons. Material: peripheral blood, obtained 28 days after the second AZD1222 dose. All receptors come from an adult who received the AZD1222 COVID-19 vaccine. The CDR3 runs from the conserved cysteine through the conserved F or W. The order of the fields is V gene, clone size, J gene, D gene, CDR3 protein, CDR3 DNA. The D gene is left open where the match is weak. Not all rows give a size; the values are once, few, many and, for expanded clones, a class.

V: TRBV7-9; size: -; J: TRBJ2-1; D: TRBD2; CDR3: CASSWGRGRAKNEQFF; DNA: TGTGCCAGCAGCTGGGGCCGCGGGAGGGCCAAGAATGAGCAGTTCTTC
V: TRBV6-4; size: -; J: TRBJ2-1; D: TRBD2; CDR3: CASSDGGGNEQFF; DNA: TGTGCCAGCAGTGACGGGGGGGGCAATGAGCAGTTCTTC
V: TRBV3-1/TRBV3-2; size: once; J: TRBJ2-5; D: TRBD2; CDR3: CASSQGGGTYRQETQYF; DNA: TGTGCCAGCAGCCAAGGCGGGGGGACTTATAGGCAAGAGACCCAGTACTTC
V: TRBV14; size: -; J: TRBJ1-6; D: -; CDR3: CASSSRQNSPLHF; DNA: TGTGCCAGCAGCTCTCGACAGAATTCACCCCTCCACTTT
V: TRBV7-6; size: -; J: TRBJ1-5; D: -; CDR3: CASSLYPDTDTSNQPQHF; DNA: TGTGCCAGCAGCTTATATCCCGATACGGACACTAGCAATCAGCCCCAGCATTTT
V: TRBV5-5; size: -; J: TRBJ1-1; D: -; CDR3: CASSLTGQSNTEAFF; DNA: TGTGCCAGCAGCTTGACAGGGCAGTCGAACACTGAAGCTTTCTTT
V: TRBV4-3; size: -; J: TRBJ2-1; D: TRBD1; CDR3: CASSQDRGTGGNNEQFF; DNA: TGCGCCAGCAGCCAAGATCGAGGGACAGGGGGTAACAATGAGCAGTTCTTC
V: TRBV20-1; size: once; J: TRBJ1-1; D: -; CDR3: CSASTATGMNTEAFF; DNA: TGCAGTGCTAGTACCGCGACAGGCATGAACACTGAAGCTTTCTTT
V: TRBV28; size: -; J: TRBJ2-7; D: -; CDR3: CASSPGTPYEQYF; DNA: TGTGCCAGCAGCCCCGGGACACCCTACGAGCAGTACTTC
V: TRBV5-1; size: few; J: TRBJ2-7; D: TRBD2; CDR3: CASSFRRGREYEQYF; DNA: TGCGCCAGCAGCTTCAGACGCGGGAGAGAATACGAGCAGTACTTC
V: TRBV19; size: -; J: TRBJ2-5; D: -; CDR3: CASSAGTARNKETQYF; DNA: TGTGCCAGTAGTGCCGGGACCGCGAGAAATAAAGAGACCCAGTACTTC
V: TRBV3-1/TRBV3-2; size: -; J: TRBJ1-6; D: TRBD1; CDR3: CASSQGTGLGNSPLHF; DNA: TGTGCCAGCAGCCAAGGGACAGGGCTCGGTAATTCACCCCTCCACTTT
V: TRBV10-3; size: few; J: TRBJ1-2; D: TRBD1; CDR3: CAISAGTGRNYGYTF; DNA: TGTGCCATCAGTGCCGGGACAGGGCGAAACTATGGCTACACCTTC
V: TRBV7-2; size: -; J: TRBJ2-7; D: TRBD2; CDR3: CASSLGLAEGYEQYF; DNA: TGTGCCAGCAGCTTAGGCCTAGCGGAGGGGTACGAGCAGTACTTC
V: TRBV6-5; size: once; J: TRBJ1-1; D: -; CDR3: CASSYEYRGTHEAFF; DNA: TGTGCCAGCAGTTACGAATACCGGGGTACCCATGAAGCTTTCTTT
V: TRBV28; size: -; J: TRBJ2-6; D: -; CDR3: CASSLSGANVLTF; DNA: TGTGCCAGCAGTTTATCTGGGGCCAACGTCCTGACTTTC
V: TRBV3-1/TRBV3-2; size: -; J: TRBJ1-1; D: -; CDR3: CASSQVAAVNTEAFF; DNA: TGTGCCAGCAGCCAAGTGGCGGCTGTGAACACTGAAGCTTTCTTT
V: TRBV19; size: -; J: TRBJ1-1; D: -; CDR3: CASSIEGVNTEAFF; DNA: TGTGCCAGTAGTATAGAGGGGGTTAACACTGAAGCTTTCTTT
V: TRBV19; size: -; J: TRBJ1-5; D: -; CDR3: CASSLRKGGNQPQHF; DNA: TGTGCCAGTAGTCTTAGGAAAGGTGGCAATCAGCCCCAGCATTTT
V: TRBV28; size: -; J: TRBJ1-2; D: TRBD1; CDR3: CASTNTPGTGTGYTF; DNA: TGTGCCAGCACCAATACCCCCGGGACAGGGACTGGCTACACCTTC
V: TRBV28; size: -; J: TRBJ2-2; D: -; CDR3: CASSFETWGGELFF; DNA: TGTGCCAGCAGTTTTGAGACCTGGGGCGGGGAGCTGTTTTTT
V: TRBV15; size: -; J: TRBJ2-7; D: TRBD1; CDR3: CATSTTGGGYEQYF; DNA: TGTGCCACCAGCACGACAGGGGGAGGCTACGAGCAGTACTTC
V: TRBV18; size: -; J: TRBJ1-2; D: TRBD1; CDR3: CASSPDRVSGYTF; DNA: TGTGCCAGCTCACCCGACAGGGTTAGTGGCTACACCTTC
V: TRBV28; size: -; J: TRBJ2-6; D: -; CDR3: CASSFFRDGANVLTF; DNA: TGTGCCAGCAGTTTCTTCCGGGATGGGGCCAACGTCCTGACTTTC
V: TRBV3-1/TRBV3-2; size: -; J: TRBJ2-2; D: -; CDR3: CASSPILIGSYTGELFF; DNA: TGTGCCAGCAGCCCCATCCTAATCGGGTCGTACACCGGGGAGCTGTTTTTT
V: TRBV6-1; size: -; J: TRBJ1-5; D: -; CDR3: CASSEALGGLPQHF; DNA: TGTGCCAGCAGTGAAGCCCTGGGGGGATTGCCCCAGCATTTT
V: TRBV20-1; size: once; J: TRBJ2-1; D: -; CDR3: CSASGNNEQFF; DNA: TGCAGTGCTAGCGGCAACAATGAGCAGTTCTTC
V: TRBV5-1; size: -; J: TRBJ2-2; D: -; CDR3: CASSLSPLSSNTGELFF; DNA: TGCGCCAGCAGCCTTAGCCCCCTTTCTTCGAACACCGGGGAGCTGTTTTTT
V: TRBV7-2; size: -; J: TRBJ1-5; D: -; CDR3: CASSLAGGVQQPQHF; DNA: TGTGCCAGCAGCTTAGCGGGAGGGGTCCAGCAGCCCCAGCATTTT
V: TRBV10-3; size: -; J: TRBJ2-5; D: TRBD2; CDR3: CAISESLRTSGILSETQYF; DNA: TGTGCCATCAGTGAGTCTTTACGGACTAGCGGGATTCTGTCAGAGACCCAGTACTTC
V: TRBV19; size: few; J: TRBJ1-6; D: TRBD1; CDR3: CASSNRDSYNSPLHF; DNA: TGTGCCAGTAGTAACCGGGACAGCTATAATTCACCCCTCCACTTT
V: TRBV11-3; size: -; J: TRBJ1-6; D: -; CDR3: CASSLDRESPLHF; DNA: TGTGCCAGCAGCTTAGATCGAGAGTCACCCCTCCACTTT
V: TRBV6-1; size: -; J: TRBJ1-2; D: -; CDR3: CASSVKFLDSGYGYTF; DNA: TGTGCCAGCAGTGTAAAGTTTTTAGACAGTGGATATGGCTACACCTTC
V: TRBV5-1; size: once; J: TRBJ1-4; D: TRBD1; CDR3: CASSHTGVGEKLFF; DNA: TGCGCCAGCAGCCATACAGGGGTTGGGGAAAAACTGTTTTTT
V: TRBV19; size: -; J: TRBJ2-7; D: -; CDR3: CASSIFSSHEQYF; DNA: TGTGCCAGTAGTATATTCAGCAGCCACGAGCAGTACTTC
V: TRBV5-1; size: -; J: TRBJ2-7; D: -; CDR3: CASSLDGTYEQYF; DNA: TGCGCCAGCAGCTTGGACGGGACATACGAGCAGTACTTC
V: TRBV19; size: -; J: TRBJ2-1; D: TRBD2; CDR3: CASSRTSGSVSNEQFF; DNA: TGTGCCAGTAGCCGGACTAGCGGGAGTGTCAGCAATGAGCAGTTCTTC
V: TRBV27; size: -; J: TRBJ2-1; D: -; CDR3: CASSSLTGHEQFF; DNA: TGTGCCAGCAGTTCACTCACAGGGCATGAGCAGTTCTTC
V: TRBV28; size: -; J: TRBJ2-1; D: TRBD1; CDR3: CASRLDRYNEQFF; DNA: TGTGCCAGCAGACTGGACAGGTACAATGAGCAGTTCTTC
V: TRBV29-1; size: few; J: TRBJ2-2; D: TRBD2; CDR3: CSVRTSGSGELFF; DNA: TGCAGCGTCCGGACTAGCGGTTCGGGGGAGCTGTTTTTT
V: TRBV28; size: once; J: TRBJ1-1; D: TRBD1; CDR3: CASSRDSKEAFF; DNA: TGTGCCAGCAGTCGGGACAGCAAAGAAGCTTTCTTT